This is a list of T cell receptor beta chains from one sample in a study of response to subunit inactivated influenza vaccine. MiXCR was run by TCRdb on the RT-PCR reads, yielding one entry per CDR3 protein. This table has more than 600,000 distinct CDR3 sequences, about 18% appearing once. The sequencing used PBMCs from blood, collected roughly 5 days after vaccination. These receptors came from a man aged 50 or older who received an inactivated influenza vaccine. The CDR3 runs from the conserved cysteine through the conserved F or W. D genes are given only for firm matches. Clone sizes are given selectively: once, few, many, or a class where the clone is expanded.

J gene | D gene | V gene | clone size | CDR3 DNA | CDR3 protein
TRBJ2-7 | NA | TRBV12-3/TRBV12-4 | many | TGTGCCAGCAGATCGGGTCCCACCTACGAGCAGTACTTC | CASRSGPTYEQYF
TRBJ2-5 | NA | TRBV2 | NA | TGTGCCAGCAGGGACAGCGTACAAGAGACCCAGTACTTC | CASRDSVQETQYF
TRBJ1-2 | TRBD1 | TRBV10-3 | few | TGTGCCACCCAGGGAGGGGGCAGGAACTATGGCTACACCTTC | CATQGGGRNYGYTF
TRBJ2-2 | NA | TRBV4-3 | few | TGCGCCAGCAGCCAAGAAGCGCAGGGTTCCGGGGAGCTGTTTTTT | CASSQEAQGSGELFF
TRBJ1-5 | NA | TRBV7-2 | NA | TGTGCCAGCAGCTTAGAGGCAGGATATTATCAGCCCCAGCATTTT | CASSLEAGYYQPQHF
TRBJ2-3 | NA | TRBV5-1 | few | TGCGCCAGCAGCCCGAGGCCCCCGGGGAGCACAGATACGCAGTATTTT | CASSPRPPGSTDTQYF
TRBJ2-3 | NA | TRBV7-7 | NA | TGTGCTAGCAGCTTATCCTCGGCCAAGGACAGCCTCACAGATACGCAGTATTTT | CASSLSSAKDSLTDTQYF
TRBJ1-3 | NA | TRBV9 | NA | TGTGCCAGCGGGGGGGATCGAACTGGAAACACCATATATTTT | CASGGDRTGNTIYF
TRBJ2-1 | TRBD2 | TRBV2 | few | TGTGCCAGCAGGGCTAGCGGGGGGGGATACAATGAGCAGTTCTTC | CASRASGGGYNEQFF
TRBJ2-7 | NA | TRBV7-7 | many | TGTGCTAGCAGCTTAGAGAGGATGGGGGAGCAGTACTTC | CASSLERMGEQYF
TRBJ2-7 | NA | TRBV5-1 | NA | TGCGCCAGCAGCGGGGGACTTTCCTACGAGCAGTACTTC | CASSGGLSYEQYF
TRBJ1-1 | NA | TRBV5-1 | many | TGCGCCAGCAGACAGGCCCTGAACACTGAAGCTTTCTTT | CASRQALNTEAFF
TRBJ1-6 | TRBD1 | TRBV5-6 | NA | TGTGCCAGCAGCGCCGCAGACAGGGACAATTCACCCCTCCACTTT | CASSAADRDNSPLHF
TRBJ2-3 | NA | TRBV12-3/TRBV12-4 | NA | TGTGCCAGCAGTTTATGGACAGGCACAGATACGCAGTATTTT | CASSLWTGTDTQYF
TRBJ2-1 | NA | TRBV20-1 | NA | TGCAGTGCTAGAGATCGCGGGACGGGAGCCAGGACCAATGAGCAGTTCTTC | CSARDRGTGARTNEQFF